The present T cell receptor (beta chain) was sequenced within a study of PD-1 blockade in classical Hodgkin lymphoma. Following autologous stem cell transplantation, relapse occurred in every patient, and exposure to brentuximab vedotin varied. This clone showed up just once. As yet, its antigen is unknown. Study-level findings and limits: Exclusion applied to patients who initiated nivolumab less than 1 year following ASCT. When set against healthy donors, newly diagnosed patients were reported to show lower baseline TCR diversity.

Clones were read by immunoSEQ multiplex PCR, and TCRdb kept only the in-frame ones, dropping some. This sample has about 35,000 clones, with 76% found just once. CDR3 length equals 15 residues. The V gene end was trimmed by 5 bases and the J gene end by 7 bases; junction bases not matched to a gene: 7. Germline CDR1 SGHRS, CDR2 YFSETQ. The clonotype was recovered from a human donor with classical Hodgkin lymphoma. The chain carries TRBV5-1 and TRBJ1-4, with 11 nucleotides matching TRBD1. The starting material was peripheral blood mononuclear cells (PBMCs), obtained before the second cycle of nivolumab. CDR3 amino acids: CASSFGTGGGEKLFF. The CDR3 DNA is TGCGCCAGCAGTTTTGGGACAGGGGGAGGTGAAAAACTGTTTTTT.